This record concerns one TCR beta chain sequence. What antigen it recognizes has not been identified. The record has no base qualities; no much larger clone is one base away. The collaborating institutions used their own protocols to collect whole blood in K2EDTA tubes. For TCRbeta analysis, collaborators shipped samples as frozen whole blood, isolated PBMCs, or DNA extracted from either of those sample types. These data originate in a study of blood T cell repertoires in COVID-19 (dated by TCRdb to 2020 to 2021). For the wider study: The collaborator samples originated in the United States, Italy and Spain and spanned the acute and convalescent phases of COVID-19. The material from the prospective study consisted of cDNA or gDNA derived from T cells, B-cell-depleted T cells, or PBMCs. The dataset comprised deeply sampled blood TCRbeta repertoires from subjects exposed to, actively infected with, or recovered from COVID-19. The repertoires were made available in a free public database intended to serve as a resource for research on the immune response to SARS-CoV-2. The samples were drawn from two sources: the first 160 participants of the ongoing ImmuneRACE study, and about 1,300 subjects contributed by 6 global collaborators. Sample metadata almost always included a de-identified subject ID, COVID-19 status, age in years and sex. HLA class I and class II types, where available, came from metadata supplied by the sample provider rather than from assay-based typing.

TCRbeta CDR3 regions were amplified from genomic DNA by means of the immunoSEQ Assay, a bias-controlled multiplex PCR. On the study's bioinformatics: The number of nucleated cells in each sample was estimated by amplification of reference gene primers within the assay. To quantify the absolute abundance of each unique TCRbeta CDR3 rearrangement, sequence reads were collapsed and filtered. For each sample, productive Simpson clonality was calculated by taking the square root of Simpson's diversity index across productive rearrangements. TCRdb took this table from immuneACCESS and kept in-frame rearrangements with V and J called. Such tables lack part of the clones; where checked against another copy, unresolved V genes explain under half of the gap, and the rest is unexplained. D and trimming were read from the DNA, whereas the V and J calls and clone size are those reported in that table. The sample records fewer than 80,000 clones, approximately 88% of which are singletons. Clones ranked in the top ten supply 8% to 9.5% of the sample.

Here is what the overall study found, with its caveats: The amount of clinical and demographic metadata varied by source and participant and was provided uncurated.

This clonotype originated in a man between 25 and 39 years old with acute or convalescent COVID-19. Sequencing input: peripheral blood.

The sequenced DNA: TGTGCCAGCAGCTTAGGGGGGGGCTACCCCTACGAGCAGTACTTC. This translates into CASSLGGGYPYEQYF. Recombination linked TRBV7-6 to TRBJ2-7, and TRBD2 may be the D gene, going by 7 matching bases. Via the germline V gene, CDR1 is SGHVS and CDR2 FNYEAQ. A distance of 12 bases separates the germline ends of V and J, which lose 1 base and 2 bases respectively. Its CDR3 holds 15 amino acids, cysteine through phenylalanine. CDR3 DNA only is kept here, 45 bases in frame from base 1.